The clone carrying this TCR beta chain came up a few times. Its target is not known. Healthy individuals who donated bone marrow served as the donors. This entry is derived from a study of cytomegalovirus exposure and HLA in healthy donors. About the study: One earlier analysis, a look at 180 million or so T cells, found some 100 million unique TCR beta sequences. Study-wide points: Apart from CMV serostatus, no immune exposure information was available. Earlier analysis yielded a pattern in which most TCR beta V segments were productive about 87% or about 30% of the time.

The CDR3 totals 14 residues. CDR1 is MNHEY and CDR2 is SVGAGI in the germline V gene. V was clipped by 2 bases and J by 2 bases, with 10 bases between them. The PCR ran on 60 Vbeta and 13 Jbeta primers. This table comes from immunoSEQ multiplex PCR, and its TCRdb copy is limited to in-frame clones, with some not included. The table records around 80,000 clones, over 75% of them present only once. This receptor was obtained from a female donor in good health and CMV-seronegative. The chain couples TRBV6-5 to TRBJ2-7; D might be TRBD1 (6 bases). Sequencing was performed on PBMCs. CDR3 sequence (DNA): TGTGCCAGCAGTTACCTTACAGGGCCCTACGAGCAGTACTTC. Translating it yields CASSYLTGPYEQYF.